This TCR beta chain was found in a study of blood T cells in healthy people across ages. Study observations and caveats: Unsorted PBMCs prevented conclusive naive versus antigen-experienced comparison.

Isolation per sample recovered at least 7 million PBMCs. Sample-barcoded 5' priming and a J-beta primer mix drove a second PCR of roughly 6 to 12 cycles. TCRdb redid the calling of the 5' RACE reads with MiXCR, one entry per CDR3 protein. The table records under 950,000 distinct CDR3 sequences, about a fifth of them present only once. Turning to this clonotype: The antigen is not known.

CDR1 is SGHTA, CDR2 FQGNSA, per germline. The CDR3 totals 15 residues. Trimming cost V 2 bases and J 4 bases, with 11 bases left between them. The sequenced sample was blood. The chain carries TRBV7-2 and TRBJ2-2; D is unresolved. The sequence was obtained from a man in his 70s in good health. CDR3 sequence: CASSLIDSVTGELFF. The DNA of the CDR3 is TGTGCCAGCAGCTTAATAGATTCAGTCACCGGGGAGCTGTTTTTT.